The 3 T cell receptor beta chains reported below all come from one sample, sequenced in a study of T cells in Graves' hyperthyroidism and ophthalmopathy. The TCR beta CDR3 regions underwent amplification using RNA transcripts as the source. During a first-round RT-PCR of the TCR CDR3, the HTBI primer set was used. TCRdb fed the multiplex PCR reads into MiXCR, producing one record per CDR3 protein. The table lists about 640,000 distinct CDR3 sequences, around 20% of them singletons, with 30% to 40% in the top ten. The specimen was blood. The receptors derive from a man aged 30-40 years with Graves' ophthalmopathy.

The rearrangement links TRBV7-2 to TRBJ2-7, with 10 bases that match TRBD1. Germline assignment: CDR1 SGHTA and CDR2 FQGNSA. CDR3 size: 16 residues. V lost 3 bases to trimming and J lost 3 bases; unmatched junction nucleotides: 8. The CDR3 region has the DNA TGTGCCAGCAGCTTTGGGAGTTGGGACAGGGGCTACGAGCAGTACTTC. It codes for CASSFGSWDRGYEQYF.

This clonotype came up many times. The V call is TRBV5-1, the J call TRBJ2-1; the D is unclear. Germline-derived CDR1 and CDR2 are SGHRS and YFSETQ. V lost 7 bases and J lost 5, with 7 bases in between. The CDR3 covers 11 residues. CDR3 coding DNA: TGCGCCAGCGCGTTGGACAATGAGCAGTTCTTC. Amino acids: CASALDNEQFF.

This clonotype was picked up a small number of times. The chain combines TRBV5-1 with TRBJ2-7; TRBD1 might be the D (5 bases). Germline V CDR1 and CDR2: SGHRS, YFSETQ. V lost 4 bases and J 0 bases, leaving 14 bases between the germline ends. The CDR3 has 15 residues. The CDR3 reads CASSPAVGLSYEQYF. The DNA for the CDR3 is TGCGCCAGCAGCCCGGCGGTGGGGCTCTCCTACGAGCAGTACTTC.